The 9 T cell receptor beta chains below were found in one sample sequenced in a study of high-grade serous ovarian cancer treatment subgroups. Tumor samples were obtained before definitive surgery or chemotherapy. Libraries were prepared by immunoSEQ multiplex PCR; TCRdb keeps only in-frame clonotypes and omits some of them. Of several thousand clones listed, 60% to 85% were seen once; the top ten hold about 9.9%. Sequencing input: tumor tissue. These receptors were taken from a human donor with high-grade serous ovarian cancer.

V usage is TRBV10-3 and J usage is TRBJ1-1, with D perhaps TRBD1 (6 bases). V dropped 11 bases and J dropped 5 bases, with 18 bases sitting between them. Germline V gene lookup returns CDR1 ENHRY and CDR2 SYGVKD. The CDR3 consists of 13 residues. This CDR3 reads CASTGEGGTEAFF. CDR3 nucleotide sequence: TGTGCCTCAACTGGAGAGGGGGGGACTGAAGCTTTCTTT.

This clone is classed as large (0.1 to 1%). The rearrangement links TRBV7-6 to TRBJ1-3; D not certain. This CDR3 region has 15 residues. Trimming removed 1 base from V and 1 base from J, with 8 bases in between. The germline V gene encodes CDR1 SGHVS and CDR2 FNYEAQ. The DNA for the CDR3 is TGTGCCAGCAGCTTAGGATTGGGTTCTGGAAACACCATATATTTT. Translating it yields CASSLGLGSGNTIYF.

To note about this clone: The junction and the germline gene differ at one end; a read error may be behind it. The gene calls are TRBV5-5 and TRBJ1-1; D is possibly TRBD1 (6 bases). The germline CDR1 and CDR2 sequences are SGHKS and YYEKEE (reference sequence). The CDR3 is 12 residues long. The CDR3 loop reads CASSQTGTEAFF. The CDR3 nucleotides are TGCGCCAGCAGCCAAACCGGGACAGAAGCTTTCTTT.

This clone was recorded only once. The chain employs TRBV5-6 and TRBJ1-1; D remains ambiguous. V gave up 0 bases and J gave up 4 bases, with 7 bases separating them. From germline, CDR1 is SGHDT and CDR2 YYEEEE. The CDR3 extends over 13 amino acids. The CDR3 DNA reads as TGTGCCAGCAGCTTGGGGGTCGCCACTGAAGCTTTCTTT. Translated, it gives CASSLGVATEAFF.

The chain recombines TRBV7-2 with TRBJ2-7, with 9 nucleotides matching TRBD2. This CDR3 spans 14 amino acids. Germline loops: CDR1 SGHTA, CDR2 FQGNSA. The V segment lost 1 base and the J segment 3 bases; nucleotides outside the gene matches: 1. CDR3 region: CASSLVSGGYEQYF. The DNA of the CDR3 is TGTGCCAGCAGCTTAGTTAGCGGGGGCTACGAGCAGTACTTC.

The J gene is TRBJ2-7, the V gene TRBV5-6; D tentatively fits TRBD1 or TRBD2 (7 bases each). Per germline, CDR1 SGHDT and CDR2 YYEEEE. Trimming took 4 bases from V and 6 from J, leaving 20 bases between them. This CDR3 spans 15 amino acids. CDR3 sequence reads: CASSPGGAQGLEQYF. The CDR3 DNA reads as TGTGCCAGCAGCCCGGGAGGAGCACAGGGGCTCGAGCAGTACTTC.

Written as DNA, the CDR3 is TGTGCCAGCAGGCGTCTCGGCACCGGGGAGCTGTTTTTT. It specifies CASRRLGTGELFF. J is TRBJ2-2 and V is TRBV28; D is ambiguous. Germline CDR1 is MDHEN and CDR2 is SYDVKM. The CDR3 consists of 13 residues. V dropped 6 bases and J dropped 4 bases, with 9 bases sitting between them.

The chain carries TRBV10-3 and TRBJ1-1; TRBD1 might be the D (5 bases). Germline CDR1 and CDR2: ENHRY and SYGVKD. The CDR3 has 12 residues. V shed 0 bases and J shed 11 bases, with 10 bases lying between them. CDR3 bases: TGTGCCATCAGTGAGTCACCCGGGGCGGCTTTCTTT. This translates into CAISESPGAAFF.

The chain employs TRBV28 and TRBJ1-5; D gene ambiguous. V dropped 6 bases and J dropped 5 bases, with 17 bases sitting between them. The CDR3 is 15 residues long. Germline V lookup: CDR1 MDHEN, CDR2 SYDVKM. The DNA of the CDR3 is TGTGCCAGCAGCCCGCGATGGGGTCCTCATCAGCCCCAGCATTTT. It encodes CASSPRWGPHQPQHF.